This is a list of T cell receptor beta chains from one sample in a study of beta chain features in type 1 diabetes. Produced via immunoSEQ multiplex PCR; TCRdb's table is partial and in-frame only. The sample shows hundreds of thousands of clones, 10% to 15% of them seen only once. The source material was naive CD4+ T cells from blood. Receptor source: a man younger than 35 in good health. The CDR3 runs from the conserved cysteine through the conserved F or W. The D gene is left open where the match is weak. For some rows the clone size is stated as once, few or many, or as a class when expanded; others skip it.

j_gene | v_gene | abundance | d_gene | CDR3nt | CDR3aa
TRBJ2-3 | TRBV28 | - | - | TGTGCCAGCAGTTTGGCAGCAGATACGCAGTATTTT | CASSLAADTQYF
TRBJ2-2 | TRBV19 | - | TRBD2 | TGTGCCAGCGAGAGCGGGAGGACCACAAAGACGGCCGGGGAGCTGTTTTTT | CASESGRTTKTAGELFF
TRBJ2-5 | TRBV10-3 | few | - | TGTGCCATCAGTGAGCGGGGCCAAGAGACCCAGTACTTC | CAISERGQETQYF
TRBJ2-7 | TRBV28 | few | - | TGTGCCAGCAGTACCGGACAGCCCTACGAGCAGTACTTC | CASSTGQPYEQYF
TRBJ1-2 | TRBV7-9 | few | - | TGTGCCAGCAGCCCCGGACAGTCTGGTGGCTACACCTTC | CASSPGQSGGYTF
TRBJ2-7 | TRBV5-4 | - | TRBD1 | TGTGCCAGCAGCTTGGTAGGGGGCCACTACGAGCAGTACTTC | CASSLVGGHYEQYF
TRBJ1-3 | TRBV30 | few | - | TGTGCCTGGAGCCCGACCGGGGGGAGCTCTGGAAACACCATATATTTT | CAWSPTGGSSGNTIYF
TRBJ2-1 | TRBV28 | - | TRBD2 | TGTGCCAGCAGTTTCGTAGCGGGACGCTACAATGAGCAGTTCTTC | CASSFVAGRYNEQFF
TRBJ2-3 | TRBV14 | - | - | TGTGCCAGCAGCCGTATCACAGATACGCAGTATTTT | CASSRITDTQYF
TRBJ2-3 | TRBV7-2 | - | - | TGTGCCAGCAGCCGTCCCCCGGATACGCAGTATTTT | CASSRPPDTQYF
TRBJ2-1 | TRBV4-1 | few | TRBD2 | TGCGCCAGCAGCCAACCGACGGGGGGGAATGAGCAGTTCTTC | CASSQPTGGNEQFF
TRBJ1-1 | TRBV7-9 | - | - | TGTGCCAGCAGCATAGCCGGGGGGGCCTTGAACACTGAAGCTTTCTTT | CASSIAGGALNTEAFF
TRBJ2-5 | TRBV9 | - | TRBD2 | TGTGCCAGCAGCGTAGGTGCGGGAGGGCCGGGGGAGACCCAGTACTTC | CASSVGAGGPGETQYF
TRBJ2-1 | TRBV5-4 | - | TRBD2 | TGTGCCAGCAGCCTTAGCGGGGGAGCCTACAATGAGCAGTTCTTC | CASSLSGGAYNEQFF
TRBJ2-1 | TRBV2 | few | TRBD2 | TGTGCCAGCAGTGAAGCTGGACTAGCGGGTTACGGTGAGCAGTTCTTC | CASSEAGLAGYGEQFF
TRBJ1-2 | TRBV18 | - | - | TGTGCCAGCTCCCCCGCGAACTATGGCTACACCTTC | CASSPANYGYTF
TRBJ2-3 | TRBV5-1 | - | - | TGCGCCAGCAGCTTGATCCCCTCCACCCGGGGGAGCACAGATACGCAGTATTTT | CASSLIPSTRGSTDTQYF
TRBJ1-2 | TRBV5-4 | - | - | TGTGCCAGCATCCGAAGTAGTGGTGGCTACACCTTC | CASIRSSGGYTF
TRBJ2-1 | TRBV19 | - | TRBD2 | TGTGCCAGTAGGCCCGCGGGGGGGCGGGATGAGCAGTTCTTC | CASRPAGGRDEQFF
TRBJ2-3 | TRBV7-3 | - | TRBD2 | TGTGCCAGCAGCTTAGAAGCGGGACCGGAGGATACGCAGTATTTT | CASSLEAGPEDTQYF
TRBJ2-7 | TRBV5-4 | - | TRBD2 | TGTGCCAGCAGCTTGGCTTATAGAAGCGGGAGTTACGAGCAGTACTTC | CASSLAYRSGSYEQYF
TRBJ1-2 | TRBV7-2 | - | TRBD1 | TGTGCCAGCAGCTTAGCCGCCCCTGGGACAGGGGGGAATGGCTACACCTTC | CASSLAAPGTGGNGYTF
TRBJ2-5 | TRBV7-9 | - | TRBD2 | TGTGCCAGCAGCGCCCGTAGCGGGGGTGGGCAAGAGACCCAGTACTTC | CASSARSGGGQETQYF
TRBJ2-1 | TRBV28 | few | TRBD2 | TGTGCCAGCAACCCGAGTAGCGGGGGACCCTACAATGAGCAGTTCTTC | CASNPSSGGPYNEQFF
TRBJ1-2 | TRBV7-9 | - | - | TGTGCCAGCAGGACATTCCTCGGGAGCAGACCTGTCAATGGAGGCTACACCTTC | CASRTFLGSRPVNGGYTF
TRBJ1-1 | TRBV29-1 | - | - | TGCAGCGTGGGTGGTCACGGGTTACAAGCTTTCTTT | CSVGGHGLQAFF
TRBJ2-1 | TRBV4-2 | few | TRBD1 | TGTGCCAGCAGCCAAGGGGGGGCAGGGGGCCACAATGAGCAGTTCTTC | CASSQGGAGGHNEQFF
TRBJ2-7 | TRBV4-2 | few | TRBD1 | TGTGCCAGCACCCGGGACAGGGGGATCTACGAGCAGTACTTC | CASTRDRGIYEQYF
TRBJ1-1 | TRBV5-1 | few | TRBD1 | TGCGCCAGCAGCTCTGACAGGGAAGACACTGAAGCTTTCTTT | CASSSDREDTEAFF
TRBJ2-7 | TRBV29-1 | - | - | TGCAGCGTTTTTTTGGGGGGAACCTACGAGCAGTACTTC | CSVFLGGTYEQYF
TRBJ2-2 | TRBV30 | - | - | TGTGCCTGGGCTAGGTTCACCGGGGAGCTGTTTTTT | CAWARFTGELFF
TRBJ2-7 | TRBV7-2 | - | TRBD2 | TGTGCCAGCAGCGCTAGCGGGGTCGAGCAGTACTTC | CASSASGVEQYF
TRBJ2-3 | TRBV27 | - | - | TGTGCCAGCAGTGACTACAACACAGATACGCAGTATTTT | CASSDYNTDTQYF
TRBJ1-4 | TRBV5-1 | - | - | TGCGCCAGCAGGCAGAGACAGTCTAATGAAAAACTGTTTTTT | CASRQRQSNEKLFF
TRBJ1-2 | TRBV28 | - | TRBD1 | TGTGCCAGCAGGCGGACAGGGCTACGGGGCTATGGCTACACCTTC | CASRRTGLRGYGYTF
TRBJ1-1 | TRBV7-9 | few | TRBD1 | TGTGCCAGCAGCATAACAGGGGTGCATGAAGCTTTCTTT | CASSITGVHEAFF
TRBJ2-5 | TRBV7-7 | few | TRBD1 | TGTGCTAGCAGCCAGACAGGGGGTTCAGAGACCCAGTACTTC | CASSQTGGSETQYF
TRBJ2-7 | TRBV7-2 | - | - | TGTGCCAGCAGCTTAGTAGGGCAGGGGCAAGAGCAGTACTTC | CASSLVGQGQEQYF